One sample yielded the 15 T cell receptor beta chains listed below, sequenced in a study of identical twins. TCRdb independently ran MiXCR on the 5' RACE reads; one entry per CDR3 protein. Of 550,000 to 700,000 distinct CDR3 sequences detected, 9% to 10% appear once; the ten largest clones hold under 3%. The sample was also linked to a second study, of yellow fever vaccine responses in identical twins.

Material: PBMCs. Every receptor here comes from a woman aged 18 to 35 in good health.

V usage is TRBV6-1 and J usage is TRBJ2-7; 12 nucleotides agree with TRBD2. The junction had 8 bases not matched to a gene; V was cut back by 5 bases and J by 0 bases. Looked up from germline, CDR1 is MNHNS and CDR2 is SASEGT. The CDR3 is 17 residues long. The CDR3 here is CASSRETSGGTSYEQYF. DNA for the CDR3: TGTGCCAGCAGTAGGGAGACTAGCGGGGGAACCTCCTACGAGCAGTACTTC.

V usage is TRBV28 and J usage is TRBJ2-5, with 9 bases identical to TRBD1. The CDR3 has 14 amino acids. The germline V gene has CDR1 MDHEN and CDR2 SYDVKM. J gave up 4 bases and V 6 bases, and 6 bases lay outside the gene matches. CDR3 sequence (DNA): TGTGCCAGCAGGGGACAGGGATTAGGAGAGACCCAGTACTTC. Translated, it gives CASRGQGLGETQYF.

V is TRBV11-2 and J is TRBJ2-5; 7 nucleotides agree with TRBD2. Losses at the gene ends were 2 bases for V and 2 bases for J; bases not matched to a gene: 14. Germline V gene sequence: CDR1 SGHAT, CDR2 FQNNGV. This CDR3 region has 18 residues. CDR3 amino acids: CASSLTGGKAGRQETQYF. The DNA of the CDR3 is TGTGCCAGCAGCTTAACCGGGGGAAAAGCGGGACGTCAAGAGACCCAGTACTTC. The variable domain in full, with the rest retrieved from reference TRBV11-2 and TRBJ2-5, is EAGVAQSPRYKIIEKRQSVAFWCNPISGHATLYWYQQILGQGPKLLIQFQNNGVVDDSQLPKDRFSAERLKGVDSTLKIQPAKLEDSAVYLCASSLTGGKAGRQETQYFGPGTRLLVL.

Only a few counts were recorded for this clonotype. This chain connects TRBV3-1 to TRBJ2-7; TRBD2 might be the D (6 bases). Germline lookup yields CDR1 LGHDT and CDR2 YNNKEL (reference sequence). With 4 bases removed from V and 9 bases from J, the gap between germline ends came to 19 bases. The CDR3 consists of 14 residues. The chain's CDR3 is CASSLDGGYERQYF. The CDR3 DNA is TGTGCCAGCAGCCTGGACGGGGGTTACGAGCGGCAGTACTTC.

This chain links TRBV6-5 with TRBJ2-7; 11 bases fit TRBD2. This CDR3 contains 19 residues. Per the germline V gene, CDR1 is MNHEY and CDR2 is SVGAGI. V shed 4 bases, J shed 2 bases, and the junction held 16 bases outside the gene matches. The CDR3, as DNA: TGTGCCAGCAGTTCCTCCGGCACCTCTCGACTAGCGGGAACCTACGAGCAGTACTTC. Amino acid sequence: CASSSSGTSRLAGTYEQYF.

J is TRBJ2-7 and V is TRBV27; D is perhaps TRBD2 (5 bases). In germline, CDR1 is MNHEY, CDR2 SMNVEV (reference sequence). V lost 5 bases and J 0 bases, leaving 11 bases between the germline ends. CDR3 size: 14 residues. CDR3 protein: CASSISVSSYEQYF. In DNA form, the CDR3 reads TGTGCCAGCAGTATTAGCGTCAGCTCCTACGAGCAGTACTTC.

This chain joins TRBV6-1 and TRBJ2-3; TRBD2 matches 7 bases. V lost 3 bases and J lost 5; bases outside the gene matches: 5. Germline CDR1 and CDR2: MNHNS and SASEGT. This CDR3 has 14 residues. Here the CDR3 DNA reads TGTGCCAGCAGTGAGAGCGGGGCGATAGATACGCAGTATTTT. Its protein product is CASSESGAIDTQYF.

This clonotype was found a few times. The chain couples TRBV12-3 or TRBV12-4 to TRBJ2-5, with TRBD1 matching 8 bases. Trimming took 5 bases from V and 3 from J; bases not matched to a gene: 5. The CDR3 has 14 residues. CDR3 sequence (DNA): TGTGCCAGCAGTCTATGGACAGGGAAAGAGACCCAGTACTTC. This translates into CASSLWTGKETQYF.

This chain connects TRBV4-3 to TRBJ1-2; D is ambiguous. The CDR3 spans 15 residues. The germline V and J ends were trimmed by 6 bases and 2 bases, with 16 bases remaining between them. Germline V CDR1 and CDR2: LGHNA, YSLEER. DNA of the CDR3: TGCGCCAGCAGTCAACGCGGGCAGGCAAACTATGGCTACACCTTC. Protein product: CASSQRGQANYGYTF.

The chain is built from TRBV28 and TRBJ2-5, with TRBD1 matching over 8 bases. The CDR3 length is 15 residues. V dropped 5 bases and J dropped 5; count of bases not matched to a gene: 10. Germline-derived CDR1 and CDR2 are MDHEN and SYDVKM. The CDR3 DNA follows: TGTGCCAGCAGTCAACGGACAGGGTTAGGGGAGACCCAGTACTTC. This codes for CASSQRTGLGETQYF.

This clonotype was detected many times. The V gene is TRBV6-1, the J gene TRBJ2-5; TRBD2 matches at 8 bases. Trimming cost V 10 bases and J 1 base; bases outside gene matches: 8. Germline values: CDR1 MNHNS, CDR2 SASEGT. This CDR3 region has 14 residues. This chain's CDR3 is CATGRGAIQETQYF. The DNA for the CDR3 is TGTGCCACCGGGAGGGGGGCCATCCAAGAGACCCAGTACTTC.

There are many counts of this clonotype. J is TRBJ2-3 and V is TRBV4-1, with D tentatively TRBD1 or TRBD2 (6 bases each). This CDR3 has 16 amino acids. Germline V gives CDR1 MGHRA, CDR2 YSYEKL. The V and J ends lost 4 bases and 0 bases respectively, with 14 bases between them. The DNA for the CDR3 is TGCGCCAGCAGCCCCGTTGGGGGGCCCAGCACAGATACGCAGTATTTT. It codes for CASSPVGGPSTDTQYF.

The chain is built from TRBV4-3 and TRBJ2-3; TRBD2 matches at 10 bases. The ends lost 4 bases at V and 0 bases at J; junction bases unmatched: 4. Germline V gene sequence: CDR1 LGHNA, CDR2 YSLEER. CDR3 length: 16 residues. CDR3 sequence reads: CASSPTLAGSTDTQYF. The CDR3 DNA reads as TGCGCCAGCAGCCCTACACTAGCGGGGAGCACAGATACGCAGTATTTT.

The chain recombines TRBV5-1 with TRBJ2-7; possibly TRBD1 for D (5 bases). There are 14 residues in the CDR3. V lost 3 bases and J 2 bases, leaving 12 bases between the germline ends. CDR1 and CDR2 (germline): SGHRS, YFSETQ. The DNA for the CDR3 is TGCGCCAGCAGCTCCCAGGGTGGCACCTACGAGCAGTACTTC. Translation: CASSSQGGTYEQYF.

This clonotype was found a few times. The chain is built from TRBV15 and TRBJ2-7; D perhaps matches TRBD2 (6 bases). This CDR3 has 14 amino acids. Per germline, CDR1 LNHNV and CDR2 YYDKDF (reference sequence). Trimming cost V 5 bases and J 3 bases, with 14 bases left between them. The CDR3 nucleotides are TGTGCCACCAGCCCCGGGACGGGAGACTACGAGCAGTACTTC. It translates to CATSPGTGDYEQYF.